This TCR beta chain was found in a study of shared clonotypes between healthy human individuals. On this clone itself: What it binds is unknown.

V dropped 1 base and J dropped 7; count of bases not matched to a gene: 4. CDR3 length equals 14 residues. Germline CDR1 is SGHKS and CDR2 is YYEKEE (reference sequence). General study results and limits: In several donors, around 4.8% of naive CD4 clonotypes appeared in common.

The assay was immunoSEQ multiplex PCR, and TCRdb's table has in-frame clones only and misses some. Here the sample spans about 2.1 million clones, 93% being singletons. Naive CD8 isolation took CD45RO-negative cells positively selected for CCR7 and excluded terminally differentiated effector memory CD45RA+ cells. Free of recent acute infections or vaccinations, the donors were healthy HIV-negative adults. The chain combines TRBV5-5 with TRBJ1-4; TRBD1 matches at 7 bases. Sequencing used naive CD8+ T cells from PBMCs. This receptor was taken from a man younger than 30 in good health. Some clones in this sample may be carry-over from other donors' samples. DNA of the CDR3: TGTGCCAGCAGCTTGCCCCGGGACAGTGAAAAACTGTTTTTT. Translation gives CASSLPRDSEKLFF.